This is a list of T cell receptor beta chains from one sample in a study of cytomegalovirus exposure and HLA in healthy donors. This table comes from immunoSEQ multiplex PCR, and its TCRdb copy is limited to in-frame clones, with some not included. The sample gives approximately 76,000 clones, 79% of which show up once; around 2.5% is in the top ten. Sequencing used PBMCs. All receptors come from a man aged 30 to 45 in good health and CMV-seronegative. The CDR3 runs from the conserved cysteine through the conserved F or W. A D gene is named only where the DNA matches it firmly. Size values are once, few and many counts, or a class for expanded clones, and some rows have none.

TRBD1	TRBV4-1	-	TRBJ1-5	TGCGCCAGCAGCCTCACACAGGGGCGGAATAGCAATCAGCCCCAGCATTTT	CASSLTQGRNSNQPQHF
-	TRBV2	-	TRBJ1-6	TGTGCCAGCAGTCGAGAACAGGGCCGTAGGTCACCCCTCCACTTT	CASSREQGRRSPLHF
TRBD2	TRBV10-1	once	TRBJ2-7	TGCGCCAGCAGTGAGACTAGCGGGAGTAAGATCTACGAGCAGTACTTC	CASSETSGSKIYEQYF
-	TRBV6-1	-	TRBJ2-2	TGTGCCAGCAGTGAGCCCACCGGGATTCGCACCGGGGAGCTGTTTTTT	CASSEPTGIRTGELFF
-	TRBV9	-	TRBJ2-1	TGTGCCAGCAGCGCCTACTACAATGAGCAGTTCTTC	CASSAYYNEQFF
-	TRBV7-3	-	TRBJ2-1	TGTGCCAGCAGCGCTACACAGGGTCTCGGTGAGCAGTTCTTC	CASSATQGLGEQFF
-	TRBV7-2	few	TRBJ2-5	TGTGCCAGCAGCCCCGGGACGGGGACTCAAGAGACCCAGTACTTC	CASSPGTGTQETQYF
TRBD1	TRBV6-1	-	TRBJ2-7	TGTGCCAGCAGCAGGGGGCTCTCCTACGAGCAGTACTTC	CASSRGLSYEQYF
TRBD1	TRBV7-9	-	TRBJ1-1	TGTGCCAGCAGCGACCGGGACAGGGGGCCATACACTGAAGCTTTCTTT	CASSDRDRGPYTEAFF
TRBD1	TRBV5-1	-	TRBJ1-1	TGCGCCAGCAGCTTTACAGGGGGCGCCGCGGCTTTCTTT	CASSFTGGAAAFF
-	TRBV7-2	once	TRBJ1-6	TGTGCCAGCAGCCTACAGGCACCCTCCTATAATTCACCCCTCCACTTT	CASSLQAPSYNSPLHF
-	TRBV6-1	few	TRBJ1-5	TGTGCCAGCCGGTCGGGTGGACAGCCCCAGCATTTT	CASRSGGQPQHF
-	TRBV5-6	-	TRBJ1-2	TGTGCCAGCAGCTACGGGACTAACTATGGCTACACCTTC	CASSYGTNYGYTF
-	TRBV11-2	-	TRBJ2-7	TGTGCCAGCAGCACTGACAGACTTCCTTCCTACGAGCAGTACTTC	CASSTDRLPSYEQYF
-	TRBV27	once	TRBJ2-3	TGTGCCAGCAGTTTGTCGATCGAGAATACGCAGTATTTT	CASSLSIENTQYF
TRBD2	TRBV28	once	TRBJ2-7	TGTGCCAGCAGCGCCGGGACTAGCGGCTCCTACGAGCAGTACTTC	CASSAGTSGSYEQYF
TRBD1	TRBV4-2	-	TRBJ1-2	TGTGCCAGCAGCCAAGATGGGGCAGGGGGGTTCCTCTATGGCTACACCTTC	CASSQDGAGGFLYGYTF
TRBD1	TRBV19	-	TRBJ2-7	TGTGCCAGTAGTATACGGACAGGGGTCTACGAGCAGTACTTC	CASSIRTGVYEQYF
TRBD1	TRBV28	few	TRBJ2-1	TGTGCCAGCAGTACCGGGACAGGGGGCAATGAGCAGTTCTTC	CASSTGTGGNEQFF
-	TRBV20-1	few	TRBJ2-5	TGCAGTGCTGGGAGGGAGACCCAGTACTTC	CSAGRETQYF
TRBD1	TRBV27	-	TRBJ1-1	TGTGCCAGCAGCCGGGACAGCGGGAACACTGAAGCTTTCTTT	CASSRDSGNTEAFF
-	TRBV4-3	-	TRBJ2-1	TGCGCCAGCAGCCCTGATACTAGGAATGAGCAGTTCTTC	CASSPDTRNEQFF
-	TRBV30	-	TRBJ2-1	TGTGCCTGGGGAGCCGGAGGGCCCTTATTCTTC	CAWGAGGPLFF
TRBD2	TRBV5-5	-	TRBJ2-7	TGTGCCAGCAGCCCGAGACTAGCGGTCCGAAGCTCCTACGAGCAGTACTTC	CASSPRLAVRSSYEQYF
-	TRBV7-9	-	TRBJ1-3	TGTGCCAGCAGCTTAGGCCGGTGGGAGAACACCATATATTTT	CASSLGRWENTIYF
-	TRBV21-1	-	TRBJ1-2	TGTGCCAGCAGCAAAGCCCAGGCAGTTTATGGCTACACCTTC	CASSKAQAVYGYTF
-	TRBV7-2	-	TRBJ2-7	TGTGCCAGCAGCTTAAGTAGAAGCGAGCAGTACTTC	CASSLSRSEQYF
-	TRBV5-6	-	TRBJ2-7	TGTGCCAGCAGCTTTGAGGCCGAGCAGTACTTC	CASSFEAEQYF
-	TRBV5-4	few	TRBJ2-1	TGTGCCAGCAGCCGGAGGACTGAGCCCTACAATGAGCAGTTCTTC	CASSRRTEPYNEQFF
TRBD1	TRBV5-1	-	TRBJ1-5	TGCGCCAGCAGCTTTGGGACAGGGGATTTTCAGCCCCAGCATTTT	CASSFGTGDFQPQHF